This TCR beta chain was identified during a study of blood T cell repertoires in COVID-19. In the authors' workflow: Reference gene primer amplification in the assay estimated nucleated cell counts. The assay was immunoSEQ multiplex PCR, and TCRdb's table has in-frame clones only and misses some. Clone size and the V and J calls come from that table; the DNA yielded D and trimming. Of about 240,000 clones listed, more than 85% were seen once; the top ten hold about 4%. Sequenced material: PBMCs or T cells enriched from blood (not recorded which). The TCR originated in a woman in her 30s who had recovered from COVID-19.

The CDR3 nucleotides are TGTGCCTGGTCGGAGATCAATGGCTACACCTTC. Protein product: CAWSEINGYTF. The chain combines TRBV30 with TRBJ1-2; no reliable D call. CDR1 is GTSNPN, CDR2 SVGIG, per germline (reference sequence). V was trimmed by 5 bases and J by 6 bases, leaving 10 bases between them. This CDR3 is built from 11 residues.